This TCR beta chain is from a study of OX40 agonist ivuxolimab in advanced cancers. Study-level background: The patients received ivuxolimab by intravenous route every 2 weeks at 0.01 to 10 mg/kg.

Germline-derived CDR1 and CDR2 are SGHDT and YYEEEE. V lost 7 bases to trimming and J lost 2 bases, with 15 bases between them. The CDR3 length is 14 residues. Findings and limits, study-wide: Both CD4+ and CD8+ T cell populations in blood had undergone clonal expansion by week 6 at 0.1 to 3.0 mg/kg.

Produced via immunoSEQ multiplex PCR; TCRdb's table is partial and in-frame only. The table records approximately 60,000 clones, 81% of them present only once. Worth noting for this clone: Its antigen is undetermined.

Patients with autoimmune history or systemic immunosuppression were excluded. The TCR sequence derives from an adult with an advanced solid tumor such as melanoma, head and neck, liver or kidney cancer. This chain joins TRBV5-6 and TRBJ2-5; D remains unclear. This material consisted of CD4+ or CD8+ T cells sorted from blood, taken in a trial of the OX40 agonist ivuxolimab. For the CDR3, the DNA is TGTGCCAGCTCCCAAGGGTTCCGGCAAGAGACCCAGTACTTC. Amino acids: CASSQGFRQETQYF.